This T cell receptor (beta chain) stems from a study of cytomegalovirus exposure and HLA in healthy donors. Study in general: Earlier work reported 95 million to 130 million unique TCR beta sequences from approximately 180 million T cells. Study-wide points: Clonal expansion, a later analysis showed, was greater in HLA-associated TCR beta chains than in equally common others. In a later analysis, DRB1 alleles had the most associated TCRs; HLA-C alleles the fewest. As a later analysis showed, a missense DCLRE1C variant was linked to trimming of TCR beta V- and J-genes.

This clone was seen just once. The antigen remains undetermined. This sample includes further DNA sequences coding for the same CDR3. The PCR had 60 Vbeta and 13 Jbeta primers. Profiled with immunoSEQ multiplex PCR; TCRdb holds only in-frame clones, not every one. The sample shows nearly 200,000 clones, around 87% of them seen only once. Germline-derived CDR1 and CDR2 are KGHSH and LQKENI. CDR3 length: 12 residues. The ends were cut back, 6 bases at V and 4 bases at J, with 8 bases in the middle. Sequencing was carried out using PBMCs. The sequence was obtained from a man aged 25 to 40 in good health and CMV-seronegative. This sequence joins TRBV18 and TRBJ2-3, with D hard to call. CDR3 DNA: TGTGCCAGCTCTCCCAGCGCAGATACGCAGTATTTT. As protein: CASSPSADTQYF.